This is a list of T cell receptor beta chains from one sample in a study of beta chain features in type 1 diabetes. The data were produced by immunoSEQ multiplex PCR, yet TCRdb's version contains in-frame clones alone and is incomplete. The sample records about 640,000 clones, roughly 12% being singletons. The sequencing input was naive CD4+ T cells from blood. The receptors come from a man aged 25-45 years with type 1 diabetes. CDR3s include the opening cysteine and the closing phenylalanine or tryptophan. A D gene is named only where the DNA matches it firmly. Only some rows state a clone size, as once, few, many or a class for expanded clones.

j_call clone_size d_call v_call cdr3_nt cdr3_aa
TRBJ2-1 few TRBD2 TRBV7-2 TGTGCCAGCAGCTTAGCTAGCGGGGGGGCCGCTGAGCAGTTCTTC CASSLASGGAAEQFF
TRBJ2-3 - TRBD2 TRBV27 TGTGCCAGCAGTTTAGCGGGGGGCGGAACAGATACGCAGTATTTT CASSLAGGGTDTQYF
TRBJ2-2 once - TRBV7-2 TGCGCCAGCAGCCAAGAACTGAACACCGGGGAGCTGTTTTTT CASSQELNTGELFF
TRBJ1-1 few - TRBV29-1 TGCAGCGTCACCAGGGTAGGGGAGGACACTGAAGCTTTCTTT CSVTRVGEDTEAFF
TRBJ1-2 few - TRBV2 TGTGCCAGCAGTGAAGGGACCGTTAGCTATGGCTACACCTTC CASSEGTVSYGYTF
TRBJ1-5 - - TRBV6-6 TGTGCCAGCAGTTACGGTGGGGAGGCTCAGCCCCAGCATTTT CASSYGGEAQPQHF
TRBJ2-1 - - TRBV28 TGTGCCAGCAGCCTACGGACTTCTCGGCAGTTCTTC CASSLRTSRQFF
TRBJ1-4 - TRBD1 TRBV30 TGTGCCTGGGGATCGGACAGGGCGGAAAAACTGTTTTTT CAWGSDRAEKLFF
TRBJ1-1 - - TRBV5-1 TGCGCCAGCACCTTGGGGGCGGCCAGCGCTGAAGCTTTCTTT CASTLGAASAEAFF
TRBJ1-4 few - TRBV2 TGTGCCAGCAGTGACATCGGGTCTGCAACTAATGAAAAACTGTTTTTT CASSDIGSATNEKLFF
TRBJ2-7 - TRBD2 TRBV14 TGTGCCAGCAGCCAAGAGCCCAGCGGGGTACCCTACGAGCAGTACTTC CASSQEPSGVPYEQYF
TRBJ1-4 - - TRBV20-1 TGCAGTGCTGGAATGCGGGAAAAACTGTTTTTT CSAGMREKLFF
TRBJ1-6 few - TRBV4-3 TGCGCCAGCAGCCAAGAGGGCAGGAGCTCCTATAATTCACCCCTCCACTTT CASSQEGRSSYNSPLHF
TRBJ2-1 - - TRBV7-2 TGTGCCAGCAGCTTAGTAAAAATTGAGCAGTTCTTC CASSLVKIEQFF
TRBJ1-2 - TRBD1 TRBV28 TGTGCCACGCGGGAACAGGGGACGTTCTATGGCTACACCTTC CATREQGTFYGYTF
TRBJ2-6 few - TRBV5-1 TGCGCCAGCAGCTTGGGGGGTCTCTCTGGGGCCAACGTCCTGACTTTC CASSLGGLSGANVLTF
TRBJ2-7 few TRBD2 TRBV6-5 TGTGCCAGCAGTTACTCGGCACTAGCGGTCTCCGAGCAGTACTTC CASSYSALAVSEQYF
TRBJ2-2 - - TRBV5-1 TGCGCCAGCAGCTTGGAAGCAGGGGACACCGGGGAGCTGTTTTTT CASSLEAGDTGELFF
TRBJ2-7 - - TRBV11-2 TGTGCCAGCAGCTTACAGCCGGGCTCTCACGAGCAGTACTTC CASSLQPGSHEQYF
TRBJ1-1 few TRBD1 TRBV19 TGTGCCAGTAGTATTGGGACAGGGAACACTGAAGCTTTCTTT CASSIGTGNTEAFF
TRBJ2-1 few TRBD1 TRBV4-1 TGCGCCAGCAGCCCCGAGGGGGCTGGGGAGCAGTTCTTC CASSPEGAGEQFF
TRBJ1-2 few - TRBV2 TGTGCCAGCAGCCCTTATGACAGCATCTATGGCTACACCTTC CASSPYDSIYGYTF
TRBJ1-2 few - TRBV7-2 TGTGCCAGCAGCTTAGATGGTGCGACTAACTATGGCTACACCTTC CASSLDGATNYGYTF
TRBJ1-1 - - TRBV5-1 TGCGCCAGCAGCTTGGACAGGCGGGGCACTGAAGCTTTCTTT CASSLDRRGTEAFF
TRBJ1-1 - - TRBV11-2 TGTGCCAGCAGCGGACAGTACACTGAAGCTTTCTTT CASSGQYTEAFF